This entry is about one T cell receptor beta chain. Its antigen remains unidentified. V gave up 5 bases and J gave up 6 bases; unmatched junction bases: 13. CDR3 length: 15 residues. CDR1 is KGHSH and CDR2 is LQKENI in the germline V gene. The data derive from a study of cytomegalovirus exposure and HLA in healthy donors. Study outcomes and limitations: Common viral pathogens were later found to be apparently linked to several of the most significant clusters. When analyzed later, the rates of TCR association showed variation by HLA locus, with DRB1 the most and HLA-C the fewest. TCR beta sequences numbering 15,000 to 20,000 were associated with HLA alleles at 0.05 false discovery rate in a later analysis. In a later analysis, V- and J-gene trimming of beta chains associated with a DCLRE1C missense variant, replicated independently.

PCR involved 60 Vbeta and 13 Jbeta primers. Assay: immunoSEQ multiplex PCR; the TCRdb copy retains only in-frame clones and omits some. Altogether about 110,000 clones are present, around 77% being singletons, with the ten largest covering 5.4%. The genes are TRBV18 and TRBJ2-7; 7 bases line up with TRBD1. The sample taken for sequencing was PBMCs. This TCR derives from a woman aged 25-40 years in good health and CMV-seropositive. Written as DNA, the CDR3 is TGTGCCAGCTCAAACTTAAACAGGGGTACGGGCGAGCAGTACTTC. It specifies CASSNLNRGTGEQYF.